The 22 T cell receptor beta chains below were found in one sample sequenced in a study of blood T cell repertoires in COVID-19. Produced via immunoSEQ multiplex PCR; TCRdb's table is partial and in-frame only. This sample has 120,000 or so clones, with about four fifths found just once. Sequencing input: peripheral blood. Receptors originate from a man aged 40-49 years with active or convalescent COVID-19.

In its sample, this clone was seen a few times. This chain connects TRBV4-2 to TRBJ2-3; tentative D call: TRBD1 (5 bases). Deletions cut 0 bases from V and 6 bases from J, with 16 bases between. Germline CDR1 LGHNA, CDR2 YNFKEQ. CDR3 length equals 16 residues. The CDR3 loop is CASSQESTAGSDTQYF. The DNA for the CDR3 is TGTGCCAGCAGCCAAGAATCAACGGCAGGGTCCGATACGCAGTATTTT.

V and J are TRBV5-4 and TRBJ1-4; D unresolved. The germline V gene has CDR1 SGHNT and CDR2 YYREEE (reference sequence). Trimming took 4 bases from V and 5 from J, leaving 15 bases between them. The CDR3 has 15 amino acids. The chain's CDR3 is CASSISTGINEKLFF. The CDR3 coding sequence is TGTGCCAGCAGCATCTCGACGGGAATCAATGAAAAACTGTTTTTT.

The gene calls are TRBV10-3 and TRBJ2-7; 11 bases are shared with TRBD2. V trimming: 2 bases; J trimming: 4 bases; junction bases outside the gene matches: 1. Germline values: CDR1 ENHRY, CDR2 SYGVKD. CDR3 length equals 14 residues. CDR3 sequence (DNA): TGTGCCATCAGTGAGGGGACTAGCGGATACGAGCAGTACTTC. Amino acids: CAISEGTSGYEQYF.

The chain combines TRBV5-1 with TRBJ1-1; possible D gene TRBD1, 6 bases. The CDR3 sequence is 14 residues long. The germline V and J ends were trimmed by 7 bases and 0 bases, with 13 bases remaining between them. Germline V lookup: CDR1 SGHRS, CDR2 YFSETQ. CDR3 region: CASAEQGLNTEAFF. In DNA, the CDR3 is TGCGCCAGCGCGGAACAGGGCTTGAACACTGAAGCTTTCTTT.

This clone has a single count. The gene calls are TRBV28 and TRBJ2-7; 14 nucleotides match TRBD2. This CDR3 is built from 15 residues. Per germline, CDR1 MDHEN and CDR2 SYDVKM. Losses at the gene ends were 6 bases for V and 2 bases for J; bases not matched to a gene: 3. CDR3 region: CASSPTSGGAYEQYF. CDR3 bases: TGTGCCAGCAGCCCGACTAGCGGGGGGGCCTACGAGCAGTACTTC.

The chain has TRBV7-7 and TRBJ2-2, with 13 positions matching TRBD2. The CDR3 spans 16 residues. The germline V gene has CDR1 SSHAT and CDR2 FNYEAQ (reference sequence). The trim removed 3 bases at V and 7 bases at J, leaving 5 bases unmatched. The CDR3 DNA reads TGTGCCAGCAGCTTGACTGGGACTAGCGGGGACGGGGAGCTGTTTTTT. Protein sequence: CASSLTGTSGDGELFF.

The rearrangement uses TRBV11-3 and TRBJ2-1; 12 nucleotides line up with TRBD2. The germline V gene has CDR1 SGHNT and CDR2 YENEEA. V lost 4 bases, J lost 8 bases, and 3 bases stayed unmatched. CDR3 length: 14 residues. The CDR3 region is CASSWTSGVYEQFF. The CDR3 coding sequence is TGTGCCAGCAGCTGGACTAGCGGGGTGTATGAGCAGTTCTTC.

The CDR3 here is CASSLGRGNEQYF. The CDR3 coding sequence is TGTGCCAGCAGCTTGGGCAGGGGGAACGAGCAGTACTTC. This rearrangement joins TRBV5-6 to TRBJ2-7; 7 nucleotides agree with TRBD1. Trimming cost V 0 bases and J 5 bases; bases outside gene matches: 2. The CDR3 is 13 amino acids. Germline V gives CDR1 SGHDT, CDR2 YYEEEE.

The V call is TRBV6-5, the J call TRBJ1-1; weak D call: TRBD1 (6 bases). There are 13 residues in the CDR3. Germline V gene lookup returns CDR1 MNHEY and CDR2 SVGAGI. V lost 6 bases, J lost 10 bases, and 18 bases lay in between. The CDR3 sequence: CASRKTGTRRAFF. DNA for the CDR3: TGTGCCAGCAGGAAAACAGGGACGCGGAGAGCTTTCTTT.

In this sample, this clone turned up a few times. The chain couples TRBV11-2 to TRBJ1-1, with TRBD1 matching 8 bases. The trim removed 4 bases at V and 6 bases at J, leaving 16 bases unmatched. Germline CDR1 and CDR2: SGHAT and FQNNGV. CDR3 length: 17 amino acids. CDR3 sequence (DNA): TGTGCCAGCAGCTCACCACGAAAATCCCGGACAGGGCCTGAAGCTTTCTTT. Translated, it gives CASSSPRKSRTGPEAFF.

This clone was observed a handful of times. The CDR3: CASSENIGDRRGEQYF. CDR3 bases: TGCGCCAGCAGTGAGAACATTGGGGACAGGCGCGGGGAGCAGTACTTC. This rearrangement joins TRBV10-1 to TRBJ2-7; 8 bases are shared with TRBD1. Per germline, CDR1 WNHNN and CDR2 SYGVQD (reference sequence). The CDR3 covers 16 residues. The ends lost 2 bases at V and 7 bases at J; junction bases unmatched: 13.

This sequence joins TRBV7-9 and TRBJ1-6; weak D call: TRBD1 (5 bases). The CDR3 is made up of 16 amino acids. V was clipped by 2 bases and J by 7 bases, with 15 bases between them. The germline V gene encodes CDR1 SEHNR and CDR2 FQNEAQ (reference sequence). CDR3 sequence: CASSLIITGINSPLHF. CDR3 in DNA: TGTGCCAGCAGCTTAATAATAACAGGCATAAATTCACCCCTCCACTTT.

The chain combines TRBV7-2 with TRBJ1-2; D is undetermined. This CDR3 spans 13 amino acids. Looked up from germline, CDR1 is SGHTA and CDR2 is FQGNSA. The germline V and J ends were trimmed by 1 base and 2 bases, with 5 bases remaining between them. The CDR3 DNA is TGTGCCAGCAGCTTAGTTTTAAACTATGGCTACACCTTC. Amino acid sequence: CASSLVLNYGYTF.

The rearrangement uses TRBV30 and TRBJ1-2; D is perhaps TRBD1 (5 bases). From germline, CDR1 is GTSNPN and CDR2 SVGIG (reference sequence). The CDR3 is made up of 13 amino acids. Deletions cut 2 bases from V and 3 bases from J, with 10 bases between. The CDR3 bases are TGTGCCTGGAGTCCGGGGGGGGACTATGGCTACACCTTC. Amino acid sequence: CAWSPGGDYGYTF.

The chain is built from TRBV3-1 (or the pseudogene TRBV3-2) and TRBJ2-6; TRBD1 agrees at 7 bases. This CDR3 is 14 amino acids long. CDR1 is LGHDT, CDR2 YNNKEL, per germline (reference sequence). Trimming took 6 bases from V and 4 from J; bases not matched to a gene: 3. CDR3 coding DNA: TGTGCCAGCAGTACAGGGGAAGGGGCCAACGTCCTGACTTTC. Amino acids: CASSTGEGANVLTF.

V gene TRBV11-3 combines with J gene TRBJ1-6; no reliable D call. The CDR3 contains 13 residues. V lost 0 bases and J lost 9, with 6 bases in between. Looked up from germline, CDR1 is SGHNT and CDR2 is YENEEA. CDR3 nucleotides: TGTGCCAGCAGCTTAGATGGGCTTTCACCCCTCCACTTT. This gives the protein CASSLDGLSPLHF.

The genes are TRBV24-1 and TRBJ2-7, with 9 bases identical to TRBD1. This CDR3 region has 16 residues. The V gene end was trimmed by 5 bases and the J gene end by 0 bases; junction bases not matched to a gene: 7. Germline lookup yields CDR1 KGHDR and CDR2 SFDVKD. CDR3 DNA sequence: TGTGCCACCAGTGCCATGACAGGGGGTCGCTCCTACGAGCAGTACTTC. It yields the protein CATSAMTGGRSYEQYF.

This chain links TRBV6-5 with TRBJ1-4; 7 bases agree with TRBD1. V lost 5 bases to trimming and J lost 3 bases; unmatched junction nucleotides: 3. CDR3 length equals 14 residues. Per the germline V gene, CDR1 is MNHEY and CDR2 is SVGAGI. Written as DNA, the CDR3 is TGTGCCAGCAGTATGACAGGGCCTAATGAAAAACTGTTTTTT. The encoded protein is CASSMTGPNEKLFF.

The chain recombines TRBV11-3 with TRBJ1-3; D is perhaps TRBD1 (6 bases). CDR3 size: 20 residues. V was clipped by 0 bases and J by 9 bases, with 30 bases between them. The V gene's germline CDR1 is SGHNT and CDR2 YENEEA. The CDR3 loop reads CASSLDQGGGPYFLTGTIYF. DNA of the CDR3: TGTGCCAGCAGCTTAGATCAGGGCGGGGGGCCCTACTTCCTCACTGGCACCATATATTTT.

This clone was counted between two and nine times. The rearrangement uses TRBV9 and TRBJ1-2; 8 bases are a match to TRBD1. Germline values: CDR1 SGDLS, CDR2 YYNGEE. The V gene end was trimmed by 4 bases and the J gene end by 7 bases; junction bases not matched to a gene: 9. The CDR3 consists of 14 residues. CDR3 amino acids: CASSRQGRRAGYTF. CDR3 DNA: TGTGCCAGCAGCCGACAGGGGAGGAGGGCTGGCTACACCTTC.

Many counts were recorded for this clone. The gene calls are TRBV4-1 and TRBJ2-4, with D unresolved. The CDR3 is made up of 13 amino acids. The V gene lost 0 bases and the J gene lost 12 bases, with 12 bases spanning the gap. Germline loops: CDR1 MGHRA, CDR2 YSYEKL. The CDR3 nucleotides read TGCGCCAGCAGCCAAGACCTCGAGGTAGCTCAGTACTTC. Translating it yields CASSQDLEVAQYF.

As concerns this clone: The same CDR3 is also encoded by other DNA sequences in this sample. V is TRBV10-3 and J is TRBJ1-2, with 9 bases fitting TRBD1. Germline CDR1 and CDR2: ENHRY and SYGVKD. Trimming removed 0 bases from V and 4 bases from J; junction bases left unmatched: 0. The CDR3 has 14 residues. CDR3 protein: CAISESDRGYGYTF. CDR3 nucleotide sequence: TGTGCCATCAGTGAGTCGGACAGGGGCTATGGCTACACCTTC.